These T cell receptor beta chains were read from a single sample in a study of tumor-infiltrating lymphocytes in primary liver carcinoma. Each CDR3 protein is one row after TCRdb ran MiXCR on the multiplex PCR reads. Of tens of thousands of distinct CDR3 sequences listed, approximately 77% are singletons. The specimen sequenced was liver tumor tissue from sampling region 1. These receptors all come from a man aged 35-49 years with primary liver carcinoma and hepatitis B virus infection. CDR3s include the opening cysteine and the closing phenylalanine or tryptophan. Each record gives: CDR3 protein, CDR3 DNA, J gene, D gene, V gene, clone size. The D gene is left open where the match is weak. Clone size is given for some rows only: seen once, a few or many times, or a class if the clone is expanded.

CACSLRGENYEQYF,TGTGCCTGCAGTTTAAGGGGGGAAAACTACGAGCAGTACTTC,TRBJ2-7,-,TRBV28,-
CAISPTRIYGYTF,TGTGCCATCAGCCCAACAAGGATCTATGGCTACACCTTC,TRBJ1-2,-,TRBV7-9,-
CASNQAGIGTDTQYF,TGTGCCAGCAACCAAGCAGGTATTGGGACAGACACGCAGTATTTT,TRBJ2-3,TRBD1,TRBV6-5,-
CASSLLGRRDQPQHF,TGTGCCAGCAGTTTATTGGGGAGGCGGGATCAGCCCCAGCATTTT,TRBJ1-5,-,TRBV28,many
CASSRSLQETQYF,TGTGCCAGCAGCCGGAGCTTACAAGAGACCCAGTACTTC,TRBJ2-5,-,TRBV7-9,many
CASCLRQGGGNEQFF,TGTGCCAGCTGTTTACGACAGGGGGGGGGAAATGAGCAGTTCTTC,TRBJ2-1,TRBD1,TRBV12-3/TRBV12-4,-
CASSYSGAGDSYEQYF,TGTGCCAGCAGTTACTCGGGGGCTGGTGACTCCTACGAGCAGTACTTC,TRBJ2-7,-,TRBV6-5,-
CASSTRVSTDTQYF,TGTGCCAGCAGTACCCGGGTGAGCACAGATACGCAGTATTTT,TRBJ2-3,-,TRBV28,many
CASSLQQGIPLGAFF,TGTGCCAGCAGCTTGCAACAGGGGATCCCACTGGGAGCTTTCTTT,TRBJ1-1,TRBD1,TRBV6-6,many
CASNVLGNTIYF,TGTGCCAGCAACGTCCTAGGAAACACCATATATTTT,TRBJ1-3,-,TRBV12-3/TRBV12-4,-
CVSSFSGVNYGYAF,TGTGTCAGCAGCTTTTCAGGAGTTAACTATGGCTACGCCTTC,TRBJ1-2,-,TRBV5-6,once
CTSSSDSQETQYF,TGTACCAGCAGCTCGGACTCCCAAGAGACCCAGTACTTC,TRBJ2-5,-,TRBV11-2,once
CASKRQGDEQYF,TGTGCCAGCAAACGCCAGGGCGACGAGCAGTACTTC,TRBJ2-7,-,TRBV12-3/TRBV12-4,once
CARSQGGVGTKGYTF,TGTGCCAGAAGCCAAGGAGGAGTGGGGACGAAAGGCTACACCTTC,TRBJ1-2,-,TRBV14,once
CVSSLGLAGEVDNEKLF,TGTGTCAGCAGCCTGGGACTAGCGGGAGAAGTCGACAATGAGAAGTTATTC,TRBJ2-1,TRBD2,TRBV11-1,once
CASGLVLEEEGNEQFF,TGTGCTAGTGGTTTGGTACTAGAGGAAGAGGGGAATGAGCAGTTCTTC,TRBJ2-1,-,TRBV12-5,-
CASIAPQGALANYGYTF,TGTGCCAGCATAGCCCCCCAGGGGGCATTAGCTAACTATGGCTACACCTTC,TRBJ1-2,TRBD1,TRBV28,few
CASSLIIGQADDPETQYF,TGTGCCAGCAGCTTAATCATAGGGCAGGCAGATGATCCGGAGACCCAATACTTC,TRBJ2-5,-,TRBV11-1,-
CCVAGDGIEAFF,TGCTGCGTTGCTGGGGACGGCATTGAAGCTTTCTTT,TRBJ1-1,-,TRBV29-1,-
CSIEEGAGDTQYF,TGCAGCATTGAAGAAGGGGCCGGAGATACGCAGTATTTT,TRBJ2-3,-,TRBV29-1,-
CASSFERAGANVLAF,TGTGCCAGCAGCTTTGAGAGGGCTGGGGCCAACGTCCTTGCTTTC,TRBJ2-6,-,TRBV12-3/TRBV12-4,-
CSGERDSYYNEQFF,TGCAGTGGGGAGCGGGACAGCTACTACAATGAGCAATTCTTC,TRBJ2-1,-,TRBV29-1,-
CASSSDRSEASF,TGTGCCAGCAGTTCTGACAGGTCCGAAGCTTCCTTT,TRBJ1-1,-,TRBV12-3/TRBV12-4,-
CSARDTGTVSRGYTF,TGCAGTGCTAGGGACACGGGGACGGTTTCTCGTGGCTACACCTTC,TRBJ1-2,-,TRBV20-1,-
CASSLVVQGSTGELFF,TGCGCCAGCAGCTTGGTGGTACAGGGGAGCACCGGGGAGCTGTTTTTT,TRBJ2-2,TRBD1,TRBV5-1,many
CSVYAVGADTQHF,TGCAGCGTCTACGCGGTAGGCGCAGATACGCAGCATTTT,TRBJ1-5,-,TRBV29-1,once
CASREGTVETQYF,TGCGCCAGCAGGGAAGGCACTGTAGAGACCCAGTACTTC,TRBJ2-5,-,TRBV5-1,many
CASSLSSGVSGNTIYF,TGTGCCAGCAGCCTATCTTCGGGAGTCTCTGGAAACACCATATATTTT,TRBJ1-3,-,TRBV5-6,many
CACSIRLAGDFNEQFF,TGTGCCTGCAGCATTCGACTAGCGGGAGATTTCAATGAACAGTTCTTC,TRBJ2-1,TRBD2,TRBV11-2,-
CTSRMDRHYGYTF,TGTACCAGCAGGATGGACCGCCACTATGGCTACACCTTC,TRBJ1-2,-,TRBV5-4,-
CTSRPRDSAYQETQYF,TGTACCAGCAGACCCCGGGACTCGGCCTACCAAGAGACCCAGTACTTC,TRBJ2-5,-,TRBV11-2,once
CAISSGDGNEKLFF,TGTGCCATCAGCTCAGGGGACGGTAATGAAAAACTGTTTTTT,TRBJ1-4,-,TRBV10-3,-
CASSQGPSGGFSFNEQFF,TGTGCCAGCAGCCAGGGACCTAGCGGGGGGTTCTCCTTCAATGAGCAGTTCTTC,TRBJ2-1,TRBD2,TRBV14,once
CAGSQVDNTDTQYF,TGTGCCGGCAGCCAAGTAGACAACACAGATACGCAGTATTTT,TRBJ2-3,-,TRBV14,-
CASRRGEYSETQYF,TGTGCCAGCAGGAGGGGTGAATATTCAGAGACCCAGTACTTC,TRBJ2-5,-,TRBV12-3/TRBV12-4,-
CASSLATGTDHNSPLHF,TGTGCCAGCAGCTTGGCCACGGGTACCGACCATAATTCACCCCTCCACTTT,TRBJ1-6,-,TRBV5-8,many
CASSLSRTEGEQYF,TGTGCCAGCAGCTTAAGTCGGACAGAAGGGGAGCAGTACTTC,TRBJ2-7,-,TRBV7-9,few
CASTIGVGAIYFGVNVLTF,TGTGCCAGCACTATAGGGGTCGGGGCGATATACTTTGGGGTCAACGTCCTGACTTTC,TRBJ2-6,-,TRBV12-3/TRBV12-4,once
CASSRGSGIKQFF,TGCGCCAGCAGTCGCGGTAGCGGGATCAAGCAGTTCTTC,TRBJ2-1,TRBD2,TRBV10-2,-